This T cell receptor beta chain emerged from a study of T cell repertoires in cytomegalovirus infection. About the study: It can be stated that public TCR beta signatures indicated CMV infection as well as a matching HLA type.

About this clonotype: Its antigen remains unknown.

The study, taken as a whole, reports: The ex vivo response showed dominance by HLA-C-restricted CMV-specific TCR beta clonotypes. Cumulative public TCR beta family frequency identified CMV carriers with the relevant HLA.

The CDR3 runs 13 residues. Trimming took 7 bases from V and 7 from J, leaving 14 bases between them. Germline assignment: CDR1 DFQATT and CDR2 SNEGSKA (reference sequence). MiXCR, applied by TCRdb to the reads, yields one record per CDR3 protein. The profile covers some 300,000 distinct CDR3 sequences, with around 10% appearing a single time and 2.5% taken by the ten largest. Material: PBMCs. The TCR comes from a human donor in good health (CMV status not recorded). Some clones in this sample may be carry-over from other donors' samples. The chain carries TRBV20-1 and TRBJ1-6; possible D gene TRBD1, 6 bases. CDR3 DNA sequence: TGCAGTGTTTACAGGGTTAGGAATTCACCCCTCCACTTT. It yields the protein CSVYRVRNSPLHF.